This T cell receptor (beta chain) was documented in a study of cytotoxic CD8 clonotypes in ibrutinib-treated CLL. The overall study: Partial responses totalled 24 and complete responses 2; after median around 72 months, approximately 15 remained remitted and approximately 12 progressed. The average sample held roughly 250,000 productive templates and almost 95,000 productive rearrangements. Findings of the study overall: Baseline levels were approached again at progression, after clonality had risen at ibrutinib response.

Libraries of TCR beta were made from approximately 2.2 micrograms of genomic DNA that came from cryopreserved PBMCs. V gave up 2 bases and J gave up 3 bases, with 19 bases separating them. CDR3 length: 18 residues. Germline CDR1 MNHNS, CDR2 SASEGT. Data came from immunoSEQ multiplex PCR; TCRdb stores just in-frame clones and leaves some out. The sample holds approximately 26,000 clones, approximately 85% seen once. In the case of this clone: Antigen: not known.

The genes are TRBV6-1 and TRBJ2-2; maybe TRBD1 (5 bases). The source is a human donor with chronic lymphocytic leukemia. The sequencing used PBMCs, collected after 24 months of ibrutinib treatment. CDR3 residues: CASSELGPGWAYTGELFF. For the CDR3, the DNA is TGTGCCAGCAGTGAATTGGGCCCAGGGTGGGCGTACACCGGGGAGCTGTTTTTT.